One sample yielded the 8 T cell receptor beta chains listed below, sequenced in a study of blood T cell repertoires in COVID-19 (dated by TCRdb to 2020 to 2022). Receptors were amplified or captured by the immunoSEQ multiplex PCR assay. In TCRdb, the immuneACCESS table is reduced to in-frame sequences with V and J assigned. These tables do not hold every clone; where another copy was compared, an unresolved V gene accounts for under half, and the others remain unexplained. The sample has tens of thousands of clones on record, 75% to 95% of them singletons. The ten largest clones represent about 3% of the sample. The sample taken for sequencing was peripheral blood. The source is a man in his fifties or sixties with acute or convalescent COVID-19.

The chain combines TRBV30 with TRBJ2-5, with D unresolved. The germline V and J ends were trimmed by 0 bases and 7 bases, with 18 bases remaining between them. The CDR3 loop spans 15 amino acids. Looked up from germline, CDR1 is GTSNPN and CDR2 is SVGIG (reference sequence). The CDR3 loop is CAWSVSNPWSGTQYF. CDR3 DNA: TGTGCCTGGAGTGTGTCCAACCCTTGGAGTGGGACCCAGTACTTC.

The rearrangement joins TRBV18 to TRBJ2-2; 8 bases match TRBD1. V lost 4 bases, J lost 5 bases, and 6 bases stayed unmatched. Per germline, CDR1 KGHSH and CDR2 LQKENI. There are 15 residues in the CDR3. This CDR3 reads CASSHDRGRTGELFF. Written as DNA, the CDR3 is TGTGCCAGCTCACACGACAGGGGTCGGACCGGGGAGCTGTTTTTT.

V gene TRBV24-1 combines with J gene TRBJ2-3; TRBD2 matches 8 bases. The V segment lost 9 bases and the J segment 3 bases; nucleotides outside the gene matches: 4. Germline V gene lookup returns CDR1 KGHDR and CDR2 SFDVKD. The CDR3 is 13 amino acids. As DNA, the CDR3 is TGTGCCACCGGGACTAGTTTGACAGATACGCAGTATTTT. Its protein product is CATGTSLTDTQYF.

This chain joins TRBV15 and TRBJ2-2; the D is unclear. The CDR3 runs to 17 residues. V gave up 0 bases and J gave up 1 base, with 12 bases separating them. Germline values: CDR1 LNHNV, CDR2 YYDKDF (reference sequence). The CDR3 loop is CATSRDLIGLNTGELFF. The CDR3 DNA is TGTGCCACCAGCAGAGATCTTATTGGCCTGAACACCGGGGAGCTGTTTTTT. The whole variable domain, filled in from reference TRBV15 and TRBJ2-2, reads DAMVIQNPRYQVTQFGKPVTLSCSQTLNHNVMYWYQQKSSQAPKLLFHYYDKDFNNEADTPDNFQSRRPNTSFCFLDIRSPGLGDTAMYLCATSRDLIGLNTGELFFGEGSRLTVL.

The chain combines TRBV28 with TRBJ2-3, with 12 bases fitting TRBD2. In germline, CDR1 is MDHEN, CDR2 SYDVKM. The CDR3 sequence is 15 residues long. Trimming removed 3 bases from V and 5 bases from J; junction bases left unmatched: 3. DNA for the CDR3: TGTGCCAGCAGTTTCCCGGGACTAGCGGGAGATACGCAGTATTTT. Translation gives CASSFPGLAGDTQYF.

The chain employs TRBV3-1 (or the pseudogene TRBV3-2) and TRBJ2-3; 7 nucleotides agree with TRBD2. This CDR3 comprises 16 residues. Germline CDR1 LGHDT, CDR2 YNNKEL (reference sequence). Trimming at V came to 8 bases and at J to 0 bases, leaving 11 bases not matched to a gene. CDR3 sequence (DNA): TGTGCCAGCCGCGCCGGCGGGGGAACTAGCACAGATACGCAGTATTTT. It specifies CASRAGGGTSTDTQYF.

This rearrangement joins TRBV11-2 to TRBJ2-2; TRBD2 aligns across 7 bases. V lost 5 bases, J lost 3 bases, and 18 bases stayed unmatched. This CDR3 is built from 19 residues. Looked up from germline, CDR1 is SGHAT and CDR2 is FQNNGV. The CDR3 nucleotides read TGTGCCAGCAGCCCAAGGCAAGGGCTGGCAGGGAGGGACACCGGGGAGCTGTTTTTT. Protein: CASSPRQGLAGRDTGELFF.

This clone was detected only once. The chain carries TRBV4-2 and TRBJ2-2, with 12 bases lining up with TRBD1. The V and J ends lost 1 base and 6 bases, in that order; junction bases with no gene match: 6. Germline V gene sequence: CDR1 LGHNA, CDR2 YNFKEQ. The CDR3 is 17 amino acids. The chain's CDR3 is CASSQGGTGGLSGELFF. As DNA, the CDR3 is TGTGCCAGCAGCCAAGGCGGGACAGGGGGCTTATCCGGGGAGCTGTTTTTT.